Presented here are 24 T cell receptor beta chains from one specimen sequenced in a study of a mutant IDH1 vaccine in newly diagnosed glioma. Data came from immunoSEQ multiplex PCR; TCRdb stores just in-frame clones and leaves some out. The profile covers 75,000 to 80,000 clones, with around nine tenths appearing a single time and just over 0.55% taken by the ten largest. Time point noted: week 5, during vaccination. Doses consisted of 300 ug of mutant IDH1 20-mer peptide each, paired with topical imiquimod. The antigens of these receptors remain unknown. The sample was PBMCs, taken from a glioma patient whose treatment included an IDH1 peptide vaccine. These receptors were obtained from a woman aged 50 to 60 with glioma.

The CDR3 here is CASSRVVGGGYTF. CDR3 DNA sequence: TGTGCCAGCAGCCGGGTAGTCGGGGGTGGCTACACCTTC. The chain links TRBV7-9 to TRBJ1-2; D may be TRBD1 (5 bases). Germline V gives CDR1 SEHNR, CDR2 FQNEAQ (reference sequence). There are 13 residues in the CDR3. V dropped 5 bases and J dropped 7 bases, with 14 bases sitting between them. Combining the CDR3 with reference TRBV7-9 and TRBJ1-2 gives the whole variable domain DTGVSQNPRHKITKRGQNVTFRCDPISEHNRLYWYRQTLGQGPEFLTYFQNEAQLEKSRLLSDRFSAERPKGSFSTLEIQRTEQGDSAMYLCASSRVVGGGYTFGSGTRLTVV.

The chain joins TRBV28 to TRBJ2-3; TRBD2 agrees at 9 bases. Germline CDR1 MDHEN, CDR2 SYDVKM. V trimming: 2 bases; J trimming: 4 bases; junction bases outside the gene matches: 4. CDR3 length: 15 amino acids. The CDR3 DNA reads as TGTGCCAGCAGTTTAGCGGGAGGGAGCGCAGATACGCAGTATTTT. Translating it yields CASSLAGGSADTQYF.

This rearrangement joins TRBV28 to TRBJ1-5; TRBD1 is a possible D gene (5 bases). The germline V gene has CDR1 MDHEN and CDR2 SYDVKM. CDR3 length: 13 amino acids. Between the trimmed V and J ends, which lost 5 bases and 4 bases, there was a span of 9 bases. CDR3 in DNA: TGTGCCAGCAGTAGGGACGGTAATCAGCCCCAGCATTTT. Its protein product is CASSRDGNQPQHF.

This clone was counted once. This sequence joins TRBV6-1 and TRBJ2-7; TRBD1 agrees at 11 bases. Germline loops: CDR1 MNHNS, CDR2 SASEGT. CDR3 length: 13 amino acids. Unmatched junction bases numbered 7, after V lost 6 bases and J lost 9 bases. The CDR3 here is CASRFGQGAGQYF. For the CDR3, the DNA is TGTGCCAGCAGATTTGGACAGGGGGCAGGGCAGTACTTC.

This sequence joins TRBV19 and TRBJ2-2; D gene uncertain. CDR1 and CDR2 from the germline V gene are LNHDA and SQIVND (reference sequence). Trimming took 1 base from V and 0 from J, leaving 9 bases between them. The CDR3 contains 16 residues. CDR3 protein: CASSIVTLTNTGELFF. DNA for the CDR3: TGTGCCAGTAGTATAGTAACCTTGACGAACACCGGGGAGCTGTTTTTT.

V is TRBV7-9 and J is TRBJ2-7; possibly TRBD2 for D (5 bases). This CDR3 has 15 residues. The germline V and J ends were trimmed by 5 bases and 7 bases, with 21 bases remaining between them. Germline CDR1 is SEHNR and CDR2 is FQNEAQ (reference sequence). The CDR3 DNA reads TGTGCCAGCAGCGGTTCCCGCGGGCCCCTCGAGGAGCAGTACTTC. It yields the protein CASSGSRGPLEEQYF.

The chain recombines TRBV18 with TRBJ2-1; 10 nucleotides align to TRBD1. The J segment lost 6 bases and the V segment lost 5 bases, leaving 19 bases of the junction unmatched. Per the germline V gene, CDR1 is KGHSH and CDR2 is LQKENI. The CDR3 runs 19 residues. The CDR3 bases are TGTGCCAGCTCATTGAAGATATCGTTTTGGACAGGGGGAGGCAATGAGCAGTTCTTC. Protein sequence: CASSLKISFWTGGGNEQFF. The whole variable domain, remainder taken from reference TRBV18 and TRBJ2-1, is NAGVMQNPRHLVRRRGQEARLRCSPMKGHSHVYWYRQLPEEGLKFMVYLQKENIIDESGMPKERFSAEFPKEGPSILRIQQVVRGDSAAYFCASSLKISFWTGGGNEQFFGPGTRLTVL.

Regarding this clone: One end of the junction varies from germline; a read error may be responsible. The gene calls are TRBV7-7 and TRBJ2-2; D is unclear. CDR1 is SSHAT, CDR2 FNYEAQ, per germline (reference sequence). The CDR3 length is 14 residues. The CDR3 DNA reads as TGTGCTAGCAGCTTAGCTAAGTTCTCCGGGGAGCTGTTTTTT. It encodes CASSLAKFSGELFF. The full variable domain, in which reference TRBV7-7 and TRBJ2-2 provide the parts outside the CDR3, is GAGVSQSPRYKVTKRGQDVTLRCDPISSHATLYWYQQALGQGPEFLTYFNYEAQPDKSGLPSDRFSAERPEGSISTLTIQRTEQRDSAMYRCASSLAKFSGELFFGEGSRLTVL.

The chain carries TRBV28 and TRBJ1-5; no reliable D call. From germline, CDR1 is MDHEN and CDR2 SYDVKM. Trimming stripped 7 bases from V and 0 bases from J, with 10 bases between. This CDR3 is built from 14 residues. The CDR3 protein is CASILSLSNQPQHF. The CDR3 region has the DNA TGTGCCAGCATCCTTAGTCTTAGCAATCAGCCCCAGCATTTT.

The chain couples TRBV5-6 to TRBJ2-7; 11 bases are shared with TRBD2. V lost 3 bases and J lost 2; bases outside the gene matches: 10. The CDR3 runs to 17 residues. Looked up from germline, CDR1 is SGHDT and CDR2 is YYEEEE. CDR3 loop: CASSSGTSGALTYEQYF. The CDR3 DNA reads TGTGCCAGCAGCTCAGGGACTAGCGGAGCCTTAACCTACGAGCAGTACTTC.

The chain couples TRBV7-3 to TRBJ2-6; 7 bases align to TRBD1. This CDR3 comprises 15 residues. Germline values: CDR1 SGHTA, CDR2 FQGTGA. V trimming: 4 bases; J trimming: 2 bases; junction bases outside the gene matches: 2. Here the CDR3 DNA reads TGTGCCAGCAGCTCTGGGACAGCTGGGGCCAACGTCCTGACTTTC. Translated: CASSSGTAGANVLTF.

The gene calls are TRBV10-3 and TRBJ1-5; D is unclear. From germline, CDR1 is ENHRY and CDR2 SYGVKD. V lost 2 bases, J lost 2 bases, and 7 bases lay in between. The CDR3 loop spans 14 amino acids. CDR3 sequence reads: CAISEGGRNQPQHF. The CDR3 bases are TGTGCCATCAGTGAGGGAGGACGCAATCAGCCCCAGCATTTT.

As DNA, the CDR3 is TGTGCCAGCAGCTTAGGGAGCGGGTCAGCCTACGAGCAGTACTTC. Translation: CASSLGSGSAYEQYF. V is TRBV11-2 and J is TRBJ2-5; perhaps TRBD2 as D (6 bases). The DNA matches TRBJ2-7 better at its end, which makes the J call doubtful. The CDR3 is 15 amino acids. Germline V gives CDR1 SGHAT, CDR2 FQNNGV.

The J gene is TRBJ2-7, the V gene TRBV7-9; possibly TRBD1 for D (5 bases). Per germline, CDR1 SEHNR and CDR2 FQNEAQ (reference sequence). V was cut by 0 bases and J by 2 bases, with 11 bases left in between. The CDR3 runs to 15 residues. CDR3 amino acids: CASSLAQVGTYEQYF. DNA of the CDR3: TGTGCCAGCAGCTTAGCACAGGTGGGAACCTACGAGCAGTACTTC.

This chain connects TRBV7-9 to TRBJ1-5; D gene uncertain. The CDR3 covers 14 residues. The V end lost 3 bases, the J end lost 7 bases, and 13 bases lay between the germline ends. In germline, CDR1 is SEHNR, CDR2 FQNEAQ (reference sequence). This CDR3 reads CASSFGQFGQPQHF. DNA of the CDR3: TGTGCCAGCAGCTTCGGTCAATTCGGCCAGCCCCAGCATTTT.

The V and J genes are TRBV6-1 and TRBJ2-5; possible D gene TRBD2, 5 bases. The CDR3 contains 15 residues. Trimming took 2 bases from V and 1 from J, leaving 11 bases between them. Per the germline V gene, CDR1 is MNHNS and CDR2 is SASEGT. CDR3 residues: CASSESPGSQETQYF. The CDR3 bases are TGTGCCAGCAGTGAATCCCCGGGGTCCCAAGAGACCCAGTACTTC.

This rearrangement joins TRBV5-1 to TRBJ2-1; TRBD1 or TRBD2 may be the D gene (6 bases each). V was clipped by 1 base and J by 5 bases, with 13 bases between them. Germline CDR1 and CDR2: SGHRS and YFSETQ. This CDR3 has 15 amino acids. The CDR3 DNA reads TGCGCCAGCAGCTTGATACCCGGGGGCGACAATGAGCAGTTCTTC. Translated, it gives CASSLIPGGDNEQFF.

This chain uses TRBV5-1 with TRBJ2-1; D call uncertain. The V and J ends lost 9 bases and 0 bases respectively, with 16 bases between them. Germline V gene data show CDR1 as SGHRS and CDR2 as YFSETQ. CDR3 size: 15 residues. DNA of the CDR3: TGCGCCACCATCCCGGCCCCCGGCTCCTACAATGAGCAGTTCTTC. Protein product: CATIPAPGSYNEQFF. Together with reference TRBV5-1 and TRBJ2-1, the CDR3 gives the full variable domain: KAGVTQTPRYLIKTRGQQVTLSCSPISGHRSVSWYQQTPGQGLQFLFEYFSETQRNKGNFPGRFSGRQFSNSRSEMNVSTLELGDSALYLCATIPAPGSYNEQFFGPGTRLTVL.

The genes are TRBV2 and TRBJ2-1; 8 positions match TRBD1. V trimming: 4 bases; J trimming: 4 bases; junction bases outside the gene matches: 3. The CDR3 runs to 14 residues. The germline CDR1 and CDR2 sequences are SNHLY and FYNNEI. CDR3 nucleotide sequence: TGTGCCAGCAGTGGGAGGACAGGGTACAATGAGCAGTTCTTC. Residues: CASSGRTGYNEQFF.

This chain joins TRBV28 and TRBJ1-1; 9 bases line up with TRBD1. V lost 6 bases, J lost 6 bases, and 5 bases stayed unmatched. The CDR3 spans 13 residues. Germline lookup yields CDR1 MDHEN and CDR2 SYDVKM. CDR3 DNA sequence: TGTGCCAGCAGCCTCACAGGGGGCCCTGAAGCTTTCTTT. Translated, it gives CASSLTGGPEAFF.

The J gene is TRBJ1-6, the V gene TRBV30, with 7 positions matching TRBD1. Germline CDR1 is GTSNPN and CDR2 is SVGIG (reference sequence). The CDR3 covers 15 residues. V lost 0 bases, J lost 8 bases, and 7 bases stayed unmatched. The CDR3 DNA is TGTGCCTGGAGTGTCGGAGGGGGCGCGTATTCACCCCTCCACTTT. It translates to CAWSVGGGAYSPLHF.

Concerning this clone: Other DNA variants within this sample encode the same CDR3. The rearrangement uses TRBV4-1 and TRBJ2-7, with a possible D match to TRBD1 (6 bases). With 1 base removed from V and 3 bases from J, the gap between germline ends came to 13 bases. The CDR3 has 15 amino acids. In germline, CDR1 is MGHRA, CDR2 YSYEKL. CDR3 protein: CASSQATQGIYEQYF. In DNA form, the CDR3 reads TGCGCCAGCAGCCAAGCAACGCAGGGGATCTACGAGCAGTACTTC.

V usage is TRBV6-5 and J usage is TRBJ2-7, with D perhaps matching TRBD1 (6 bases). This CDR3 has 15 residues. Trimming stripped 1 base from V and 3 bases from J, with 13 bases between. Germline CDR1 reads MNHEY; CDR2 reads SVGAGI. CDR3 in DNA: TGTGCCAGCAGTTACTTAACAGGGTCTCACTACGAGCAGTACTTC. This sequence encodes CASSYLTGSHYEQYF.

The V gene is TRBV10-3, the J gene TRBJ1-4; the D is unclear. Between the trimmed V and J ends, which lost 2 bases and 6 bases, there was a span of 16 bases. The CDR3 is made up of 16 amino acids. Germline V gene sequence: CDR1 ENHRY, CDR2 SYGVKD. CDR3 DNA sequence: TGTGCCATCAGTGAGACGCGGACGACGGACGATGAAAAACTGTTTTTT. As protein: CAISETRTTDDEKLFF.